These T cell receptor beta chains were read from a single sample in a study of T cells in Graves' hyperthyroidism and ophthalmopathy. TCRdb reprocessed the multiplex PCR reads with MiXCR, giving one entry per CDR3 protein. The sample consists of around 700,000 distinct CDR3 sequences, 35% of them appearing once. Sequenced sample: blood. These receptors were obtained from a woman aged 40-49 years with Graves' hyperthyroidism. Both conserved end residues are part of each CDR3. A D gene is named only where the DNA matches it firmly. Expanded clones get a size class; other rows say once, few or many, or leave the size out.

- TRBJ1-6 - TRBV7-7 CASSDAGLVSPLHF TGTGCCAGCAGTGATGCAGGGCTCGTTTCACCCCTCCACTTT
- TRBJ2-6 few TRBV7-2 CASSLVLGVGANVLTF TGTGCCAGCAGCTTAGTGTTGGGGGTTGGGGCCAACGTCCTGACTTTC
- TRBJ2-5 many TRBV7-9 CASRAGPQETQYF TGTGCCAGCAGGGCAGGGCCACAAGAGACCCAGTACTTC
TRBD1 TRBJ2-2 - TRBV7-2 CASSLDREVGELFF TGCGCCAGCAGCCTAGACAGGGAAGTCGGGGAGCTGTTTTTT
TRBD1 TRBJ1-5 many TRBV6-6 CASSYSTGGGQPQHF TGTGCCAGCAGTTACTCGACAGGGGGAGGGCAGCCCCAGCATTTT
TRBD1 TRBJ2-7 few TRBV6-5 CASSYVGPDRGSYEQYF TGTGCCAGCAGTTACGTGGGTCCGGACAGGGGATCCTACGAGCAGTACTTC
- TRBJ1-2 - TRBV24-1 CAASDNDRTAHYGYTF TGTGCCGCCAGTGATAATGACAGGACTGCTCACTATGGCTACACCTTC
- TRBJ1-1 many TRBV2 CASSPIAWNTEAFF TGTGCCAGCAGCCCCATCGCATGGAACACTGAAGCTTTCTTT
- TRBJ2-7 many TRBV5-4 CASSLDPGSYEQYF TGTGCCAGCAGCTTGGACCCCGGTTCCTACGAGCAGTACTTC
- TRBJ2-1 few TRBV25-1 CASSELANEQFF TGTGCCAGCAGTGAACTAGCGAATGAGCAGTTCTTC
TRBD1 TRBJ2-7 many TRBV6-1 CASTPVGTAAYEQYF TGTGCCAGCACGCCGGTCGGGACAGCAGCCTACGAGCAGTACTTC
- TRBJ1-4 many TRBV7-9 CASSLRDLGKLFF TGTGCCAGCAGCTTAAGGGATTTAGGGAAACTGTTTTTT
- TRBJ1-1 - TRBV6-1 CASTSGRNTEAFF TGTGCCAGCACCTCGGGGCGTAACACTGAAGCTTTCTTT
- TRBJ1-1 - TRBV7-9 CASSQVPGPLNTEAFF TGTGCCAGCAGCCAAGTCCCGGGACCGTTGAACACTGAAGCTTTCTTT
- TRBJ1-3 - TRBV12-3/TRBV12-4 CASSWKWAGGNTIYF TGTGCCAGCAGTTGGAAGTGGGCCGGTGGAAACACCATATATTTT
TRBD1 TRBJ1-1 many TRBV20-1 CSAVGQADAEAFF TGCAGTGCGGTGGGACAGGCGGACGCTGAAGCTTTCTTT
- TRBJ1-1 - TRBV7-3 CAWRRGLNTEAFF TGTGCCTGGCGGCGGGGGCTCAACACTGAAGCTTTCTTT
- TRBJ2-7 - TRBV6-5 CASREGGNEQYF TGTGCCAGCAGAGAGGGGGGAAACGAGCAGTACTTC
- TRBJ1-1 - TRBV2 CASSATSMNTEAFF TGTGCCAGCAGTGCGACAAGCATGAACACTGAAGCTTTCTTT
TRBD1 TRBJ1-1 few TRBV15 CATSLTGTGRITEAFF TGTGCCACCAGCTTGACCGGGACAGGGAGGATCACTGAAGCTTTCTTT
- TRBJ1-6 - TRBV2 CASTRGDLRRASYNSPLHF TGTGCCAGCACCCGAGGTGACCTCAGAAGGGCCTCCTATAATTCACCCCTCCACTTT
- TRBJ1-2 many TRBV29-1 CSVDHGIYGFTF TGCAGCGTTGACCACGGAATCTATGGCTTCACCTTC
- TRBJ2-2 - TRBV28 CASSSGVRELFF TGTGCCAGCAGTTCAGGTGTCAGGGAGCTGTTTTTT
- TRBJ2-5 few TRBV7-8 CASSLDVRPQETQYF TGCGCCAGCAGCCTAGACGTACGGCCCCAAGAGACCCAGTACTTC
- TRBJ1-4 - TRBV6-2/TRBV6-3 CASSYATSGADEKLFF TGTGCCAGCAGTTACGCGACAAGCGGGGCAGATGAAAAACTGTTTTTT
- TRBJ2-7 - TRBV2 CASSELGSYYEQYF TGTGCCAGCAGTGAACTAGGTTCCTACTACGAGCAGTACTTC
- TRBJ2-3 few TRBV29-1 CSVGTTRGTDTQYF TGCAGCGTTGGGACAACCAGGGGAACAGATACGCAGTATTTT